This T cell receptor beta chain came from a study of blood T cell repertoires in COVID-19. In the study overall: COVID-19 samples, acute and convalescent, were from the United States, Italy and Spain. PBMCs, B-cell-depleted T cells, or T cells provided the cDNA or gDNA that made up the material.

As handled by the study authors: Amplified reference gene primers provided the basis for estimating nucleated cell counts. Assay used: immunoSEQ multiplex PCR; TCRdb lists only in-frame clones, some missing. Clone size and V and J calls were adopted from that table, with D and trimming inferred from the DNA. This table has about 110,000 clones, about 80% appearing once. Trimming took 6 bases from V and 6 from J; bases not matched to a gene: 5. CDR3 length: 14 residues. Germline CDR1 reads MNHEY; CDR2 reads SMNVEV (reference sequence). Sequenced material: peripheral blood. This receptor was taken from a woman between 70 and 85 years old with acute or convalescent COVID-19. The chain employs TRBV27 and TRBJ2-7; the match to TRBD2 covers 13 bases. The CDR3 nucleotides read TGTGCCAGCAGCCCGGGACTAGCGGGAACCGAGCAGTACTTC. Its protein is CASSPGLAGTEQYF.